The T cell receptor beta chain under discussion was sequenced for a study of post-analysis software for immune sequencing data. About the research overall: Several disease courses (relapsing-remitting, secondary progressive and progressive-relapsing) of multiple sclerosis were included. Study results and limitations: Significantly lower normalized Chao1 diversity was seen in multiple sclerosis patients than in controls. TRBV segments more frequent in patients than in controls numbered five and included TRBV5-6, TRBV5-1 and TRBV20-1.

About this clonotype: Its antigen is not identified.

The CDR3 loop spans 14 amino acids. The V gene's germline CDR1 is LGHDT and CDR2 YNNKEL (reference sequence). Between the trimmed V and J ends, which lost 1 base and 1 base, there was a span of 8 bases. The authors incorporated unique molecular identifiers into the TCR beta cDNA libraries. The source material, about 0.85 to 11 million T cells, gave rise to about 520,000 cDNA molecules. TCRdb recomputed calls from the PCR reads with MiXCR, one row per CDR3 protein. The profile shows about 540,000 distinct CDR3 sequences, less than 40% of them singletons. The receptor's source is a girl aged 2-17 years with multiple sclerosis. The chain uses TRBV3-1 and TRBJ2-7; D is ambiguous. The sample consisted of blood. The CDR3 protein is CASSQGPLSYEQYF. CDR3 DNA: TGTGCCAGCAGCCAAGGGCCGCTTTCCTACGAGCAGTACTTC.